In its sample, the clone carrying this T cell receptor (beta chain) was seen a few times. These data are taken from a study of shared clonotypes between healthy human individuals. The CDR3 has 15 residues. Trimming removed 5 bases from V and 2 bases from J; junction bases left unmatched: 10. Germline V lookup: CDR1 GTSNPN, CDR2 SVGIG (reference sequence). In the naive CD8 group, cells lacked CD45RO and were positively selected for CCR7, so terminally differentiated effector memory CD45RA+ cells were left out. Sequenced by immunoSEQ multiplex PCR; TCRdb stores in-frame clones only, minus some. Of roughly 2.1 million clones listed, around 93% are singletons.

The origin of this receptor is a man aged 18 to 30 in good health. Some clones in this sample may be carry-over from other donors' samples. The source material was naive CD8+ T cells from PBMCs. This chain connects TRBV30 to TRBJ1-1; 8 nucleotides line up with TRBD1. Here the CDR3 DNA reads TGTGCCTGGGATTATGGGCCAGGGGGCAACACTGAAGCTTTCTTT. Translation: CAWDYGPGGNTEAFF.